One and the same sample provided the 6 T cell receptor beta chains below, sequenced in a study of T cells after yellow fever vaccination (dated by TCRdb to between 2018 and 2020). The method behind the library was 5' RACE. Reads for this sample came from an Illumina HiSeq 2500. TCRdb reanalyzed the raw reads on its own, using fastp at Q25 for trimming and MiXCR for clone calling, and kept in-frame beta chains. Every distinct CDR3 protein forms one entry, paired with its most common genes and DNA. The sample has hundreds of thousands of distinct CDR3 sequences on record, approximately 13% of them singletons. The ten most abundant clones make up 15% of the sample. The treatment or condition label here, explained by the study, means: live attenuated yellow fever vaccine strain. The starting material was PBMCs, obtained on the day of the yellow fever booster vaccination. These receptors all stem from a man younger than 45 who received the YFV17D yellow fever vaccine.

J is TRBJ2-1 and V is TRBV5-1; D is uncertain. Trimming shortened V by 3 bases and J by 0 bases, and 10 bases separated the two germline ends. Looked up from germline, CDR1 is SGHRS and CDR2 is YFSETQ. This CDR3 has 15 residues. This CDR3 reads CASSSEPGSYNEQFF. The CDR3, as DNA: TGCGCCAGCAGCTCAGAACCGGGCTCCTACAATGAGCAGTTCTTC.

This clonotype was observed a handful of times. The rearrangement uses TRBV14 and TRBJ1-2; D not certain. This CDR3 comprises 13 residues. V was pared by 4 bases and J by 8 bases, with 14 bases between. Looked up from germline, CDR1 is SGHDN and CDR2 is FVKESK. The CDR3 DNA sequence: TGTGCCAGCAGCCTAAGACGGAGTGGAGGCTACACCTTC. This encodes CASSLRRSGGYTF.

The chain uses TRBV27 and TRBJ2-7; 7 bases line up with TRBD2. Trimming at V came to 7 bases and at J to 1 base, leaving 7 bases not matched to a gene. The germline V gene has CDR1 MNHEY and CDR2 SMNVEV (reference sequence). The CDR3 contains 14 residues. This CDR3 is CASKTTSVSYEQYF. The CDR3 DNA sequence: TGTGCCAGCAAAACTACTAGCGTTTCCTACGAGCAGTACTTC.

On this clonotype itself: No conserved phenylalanine or tryptophan ends this CDR3, so it is likely a read error. CDR3 in amino acids: CASRRGGRDGNQPQHL. In DNA form, the CDR3 reads TGTGCCAGCCGCCGCGGGGGGCGAGACGGCAATCAGCCCCAGCATCTT. This chain joins TRBV13 and TRBJ1-5, with TRBD1 as a possible D gene (6 bases). V was trimmed by 8 bases and J by 2 bases, leaving 19 bases between them. The CDR3 has 16 amino acids. Germline-derived CDR1 and CDR2 are PRHDT and FYEKMQ (reference sequence).

V and J are TRBV18 and TRBJ2-1; 8 bases line up with TRBD2. Germline CDR1 KGHSH, CDR2 LQKENI. Unmatched junction bases numbered 16, after V lost 5 bases and J lost 7 bases. This CDR3 is 17 amino acids long. The CDR3 DNA reads as TGTGCCAGCTCAACCCCCCACTTCAGCGGGAGTGAAAATGAGCAGTTCTTC. It codes for CASSTPHFSGSENEQFF.

The genes are TRBV5-1 and TRBJ2-7; D could derive from TRBD1 or TRBD2 (6 bases each). This CDR3 is built from 13 residues. CDR1 and CDR2 from the germline V gene are SGHRS and YFSETQ. The V gene lost 6 bases and the J gene lost 3 bases, with 13 bases spanning the gap. This CDR3 reads CASKVAGHYEQYF. The CDR3, as DNA: TGCGCCAGCAAAGTTGCGGGACACTACGAGCAGTACTTC.